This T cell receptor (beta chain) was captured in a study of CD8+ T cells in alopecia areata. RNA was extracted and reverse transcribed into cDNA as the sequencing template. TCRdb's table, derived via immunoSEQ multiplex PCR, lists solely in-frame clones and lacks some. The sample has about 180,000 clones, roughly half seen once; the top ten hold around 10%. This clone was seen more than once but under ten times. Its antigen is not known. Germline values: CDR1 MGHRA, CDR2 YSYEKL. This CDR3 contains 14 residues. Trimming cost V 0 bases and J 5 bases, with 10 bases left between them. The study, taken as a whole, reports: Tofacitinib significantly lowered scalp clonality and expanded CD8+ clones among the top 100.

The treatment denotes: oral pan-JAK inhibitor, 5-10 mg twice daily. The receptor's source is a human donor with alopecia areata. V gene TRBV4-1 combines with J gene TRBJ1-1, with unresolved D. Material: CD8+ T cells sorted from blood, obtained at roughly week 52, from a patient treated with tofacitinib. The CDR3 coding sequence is TGCGCCAGCAGCCAAGATCTAAAAGGGACTGAAGCTTTCTTT. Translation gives CASSQDLKGTEAFF.